This entry is about one T cell receptor beta chain. Per the germline V gene, CDR1 is SGHNT and CDR2 is YYREEE (reference sequence). V lost 0 bases, J lost 0 bases, and 10 bases lay in between. The CDR3 runs to 16 residues. TCRdb's copy holds only in-frame clones and misses some; the assay was immunoSEQ multiplex PCR. The table lists 50,000 to 80,000 clones, 80% to 95% of them singletons. This sample is drawn from a study of blood T cell repertoires in COVID-19. Sequenced material: peripheral blood. The receptor's source is an elderly woman with active COVID-19. V gene TRBV5-4 combines with J gene TRBJ2-1; D might be TRBD1 (5 bases). Written as DNA, the CDR3 is TGTGCCAGCAGCTTGGACCGACAGAGCTCCTACAATGAGCAGTTCTTC. Protein product: CASSLDRQSSYNEQFF.